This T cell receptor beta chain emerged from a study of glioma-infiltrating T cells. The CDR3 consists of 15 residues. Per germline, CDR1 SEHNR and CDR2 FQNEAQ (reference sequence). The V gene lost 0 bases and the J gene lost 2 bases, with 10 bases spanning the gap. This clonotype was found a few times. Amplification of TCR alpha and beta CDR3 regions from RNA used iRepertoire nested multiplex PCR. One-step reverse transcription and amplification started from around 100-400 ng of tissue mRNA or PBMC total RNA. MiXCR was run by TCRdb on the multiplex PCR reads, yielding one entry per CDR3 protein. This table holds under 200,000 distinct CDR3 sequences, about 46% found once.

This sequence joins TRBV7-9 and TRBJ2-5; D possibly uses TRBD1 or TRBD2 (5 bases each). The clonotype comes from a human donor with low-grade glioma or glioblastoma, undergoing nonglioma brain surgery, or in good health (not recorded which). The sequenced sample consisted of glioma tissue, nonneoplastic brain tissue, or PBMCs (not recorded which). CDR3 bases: TGTGCCAGCAGCTTAGCTTGGGACCGGCAAGAGACCCAGTACTTC. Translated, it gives CASSLAWDRQETQYF.